A single sample gave rise to the 11 T cell receptor beta chains below, sequenced in a study of tumor-infiltrating lymphocytes in primary liver carcinoma. TCR beta cDNA came from about 0.45 ug total RNA, primed with a constant-region primer. Libraries for TCR beta were built through three nested multiplex PCR rounds, which together made up a slightly modified ARM-PCR procedure. Rounds one and two of PCR, each of approximately 11 cycles, were primed with TRBV1-TRBV30 forward primers and a C-beta reverse primer. TCRdb reprocessed the multiplex PCR reads via MiXCR and lists one record per CDR3 protein. The sample yields roughly 91,000 distinct CDR3 sequences, 55% to 75% seen once. DNA and RNA were both co-extracted from about 20-30 mg of bulk tissue that had not been sorted. Sequenced input: liver tumor tissue from sampling region 5. Subset noted: tumor region T5, tumor centre. The receptor source for this set is a woman aged 55-69 years with primary liver carcinoma and hepatitis B virus infection.

This clonotype was observed at least ten times. V usage is TRBV5-5 and J usage is TRBJ2-1; weak D call: TRBD2 (6 bases). Germline CDR1 reads SGHKS; CDR2 reads YYEKEE (reference sequence). The CDR3 is made up of 13 amino acids. Trimming took off 1 base at V and 10 bases at J, with 12 bases between the two ends. In DNA form, the CDR3 reads TGTGCCAGCAGCTTGCCGACTAGTGGGGAGCAGTTCTTC. Protein sequence: CASSLPTSGEQFF.

Note on this clonotype: This CDR3 fails to terminate in the conserved phenylalanine or tryptophan, so it likely reflects a read error. The V call is TRBV28, the J call TRBJ2-1; 8 positions agree with TRBD2. Germline values: CDR1 MDHEN, CDR2 SYDVKM. After removal of 5 bases from V and 7 bases from J, the junction contained 13 bases not matched to a gene. This CDR3 has 16 residues. The CDR3 here is CASSAPSGGSSNEQFL. As DNA, the CDR3 is TGTGCCAGCAGTGCCCCGTCGGGAGGGAGTTCTAATGAGCAGTTCTTA.

As for this clonotype: Since a much larger clone is just one base distant, this may be a read error. V gene TRBV5-1 combines with J gene TRBJ2-2; 9 nucleotides align to TRBD2. The germline V gene encodes CDR1 SGHRS and CDR2 YFSETQ. The length of the CDR3 is 16 residues. J was trimmed by 0 bases and V by 4 bases; bases with no gene match: 4. The CDR3 sequence is CASSILAGSNTGELFF. In nucleotides, the CDR3 is TGCGCCAGCAGCATACTAGCGGGTTCGAACACCGGGGAGCTGTTTTTT.

This clonotype occurred many times. The J gene is TRBJ2-5, the V gene TRBV5-1, with TRBD1 identical over 9 bases. There are 15 residues in the CDR3. The trim removed 0 bases at V and 2 bases at J, leaving 2 bases unmatched. Germline-derived CDR1 and CDR2 are SGHRS and YFSETQ. As DNA, the CDR3 is TGCGCCAGCAGCTTGGGGGACAGGGCACAAGAGACCCAGTACTTC. It encodes CASSLGDRAQETQYF. Combining the CDR3 with reference TRBV5-1 and TRBJ2-5 gives the whole variable domain KAGVTQTPRYLIKTRGQQVTLSCSPISGHRSVSWYQQTPGQGLQFLFEYFSETQRNKGNFPGRFSGRQFSNSRSEMNVSTLELGDSALYLCASSLGDRAQETQYFGPGTRLLVL.

This clonotype qualifies as medium-sized. The chain has TRBV7-9 and TRBJ2-5; 12 nucleotides line up with TRBD2. J lost 0 bases, V lost 5 bases, and 4 bases had no gene match. CDR1 SEHNR and CDR2 FQNEAQ come from the germline V gene (reference sequence). This CDR3 contains 16 residues. CDR3 nucleotide sequence: TGTGCCAGCAGCCCCCGGACTAGCGGGAACCAAGAGACCCAGTACTTC. The encoded protein is CASSPRTSGNQETQYF.

Worth noting for this clonotype: The junction differs from germline at one of its ends, possibly a read error. The chain couples TRBV6-6 to TRBJ1-4; D is possibly TRBD1 (5 bases). The CDR3 contains 15 residues. Germline CDR1 and CDR2: MNHNY and SVGAGI (reference sequence). The CDR3 spells CASSYSNRPNEKLFF. In DNA, the CDR3 is TGTGCCAGCAGTTACTCGAACAGGCCAAATGAAAAACTATTTTTT.

This clonotype has just one count. The junction differs from germline at one of its ends, possibly a read error. The V and J genes are TRBV5-4 and TRBJ2-5; D gene ambiguous. There are 15 residues in the CDR3. Germline V gene data show CDR1 as SGHNT and CDR2 as YYREEE (reference sequence). The CDR3 DNA reads as TGTGCCTGCAGTGCAATGGGTTTTAAGGGAGAGACCCAGTACTTC. Translating gives CACSAMGFKGETQYF.

This clonotype was seen only a few times. V usage is TRBV11-2 and J usage is TRBJ2-1, with D perhaps matching TRBD1 or TRBD2 (5 bases each). The V and J ends lost 5 bases and 14 bases respectively, with 13 bases between them. In germline, CDR1 is SGHAT, CDR2 FQNNGV. This CDR3 contains 11 residues. The CDR3 sequence is CASSTGLWEFF. CDR3 bases: TGTGCCAGCAGCACAGGACTTTGGGAGTTCTTC.

This clonotype occurred many times. The chain joins TRBV21-1 to TRBJ1-1; no check of the table's D call, TRBD1, against the DNA was made. TRBV21-1 is an annotated pseudogene. The CDR3 has 18 residues. The CDR3 DNA follows: TGTGCCAGCTACTTTTCTTTCGGGGGCCGGGGGGAGAACACTGAAGCTTTCTTT. Its protein product is CASYFSFGGRGENTEAFF.

The chain couples TRBV5-6 to TRBJ2-1; D uncertain. Trimming took off 2 bases at V and 10 bases at J, with 16 bases between the two ends. Looked up from germline, CDR1 is SGHDT and CDR2 is YYEEEE. This CDR3 has 14 residues. DNA of the CDR3: TGTGCCAGCAGCTTCCAGAATGGTACCAAAGAGCAGTTCTTC. Translated: CASSFQNGTKEQFF. Drawing the rest from reference TRBV5-6 and TRBJ2-1, the complete variable domain is DAGVTQSPTHLIKTRGQQVTLRCSPKSGHDTVSWYQQALGQGPQFIFQYYEEEERQRGNFPDRFSGHQFPNYSSELNVNALLLGDSALYLCASSFQNGTKEQFFGPGTRLTVL.

By share, this clonotype counts as medium-sized. The chain combines TRBV11-2 with TRBJ2-5; the match to TRBD2 covers 7 bases. This CDR3 region has 15 residues. CDR1 is SGHAT, CDR2 FQNNGV, per germline. The J segment lost 2 bases and the V segment lost 5 bases, leaving 8 bases of the junction unmatched. The CDR3 coding sequence is TGTGCCAGCAGCCCAAGGACTAGAACACAAGAGACCCAGTACTTC. Protein sequence: CASSPRTRTQETQYF. Together with reference TRBV11-2 and TRBJ2-5, the CDR3 gives the full variable domain: EAGVAQSPRYKIIEKRQSVAFWCNPISGHATLYWYQQILGQGPKLLIQFQNNGVVDDSQLPKDRFSAERLKGVDSTLKIQPAKLEDSAVYLCASSPRTRTQETQYFGPGTRLLVL.